Listed below are T cell receptor beta chains from one sample, sequenced in a study of shared clonotypes between healthy human individuals. TCRdb's table, derived via immunoSEQ multiplex PCR, lists solely in-frame clones and lacks some. This table has some 2 million clones, 95% appearing once. The sample consisted of naive CD4+ T cells sorted from blood. The source is a man aged 18 to 30 in good health. Each CDR3 is given with its conserved first and last residue. The D gene is left open where the match is weak. The listing skips clone size in some rows; elsewhere it reads once, few, many or a size class.

>NA|NA|TRBJ1-4|TRBV6-5
TGTGCCAGCAGCCAGGGCGGTGAAAAACTGTTTTTT
CASSQGGEKLFF
>NA|NA|TRBJ1-2|TRBV21-1
TGTGCCAGCAACAGGGGAAGGGCATATGGCTACACCTTC
CASNRGRAYGYTF
>NA|NA|TRBJ1-2|TRBV6-1
TGTGCCAGCAGTGAAGCCTTTGTCACGCCAAGCTACACCTTC
CASSEAFVTPSYTF
>NA|NA|TRBJ2-7|TRBV6-5
TGTGCCAGCAGTTACTCGGTGTCGGTGAACTACGAGCAGTACTTC
CASSYSVSVNYEQYF
>NA|NA|TRBJ2-5|TRBV5-1
TGCGCCAGCAGCTTGGGGTCGGGGGCGGAAGAGACCCAGTACTTC
CASSLGSGAEETQYF
>NA|few|TRBJ1-4|TRBV18
TGTGCCAGCTCACCAGGGGTAACTAATGAAAAACTGTTTTTT
CASSPGVTNEKLFF
>NA|NA|TRBJ1-2|TRBV7-2
TGTGCCAGCAGCTTAGGTCGGAGCTATGGCTACACCTTC
CASSLGRSYGYTF
>NA|NA|TRBJ2-5|TRBV7-7
TGTGCTAGCAGCCCGGGCGCCCGCGAGACCCAGTACTTC
CASSPGARETQYF
>NA|NA|TRBJ2-5|TRBV11-2
TGTGCCAGCAGCCCAGTTACCGGGACGGAACAAGAGACCCAGTACTTC
CASSPVTGTEQETQYF
>NA|NA|TRBJ2-7|TRBV29-1
TGCAGCGTTGAGAGGAGTGGACAGCCCTACGAGCAGTACTTC
CSVERSGQPYEQYF
>TRBD1|NA|TRBJ2-5|TRBV18
TGTGCCAGCTCACCTAAGACAGGGAAAGAGACCCAGTACTTC
CASSPKTGKETQYF
>NA|NA|TRBJ2-7|TRBV19
TGTGCCACACGGGGCGGTCCTTCCTACGAGCAGTACTTC
CATRGGPSYEQYF
>NA|NA|TRBJ2-7|TRBV7-2
TGTGCCAGTCGTCGGGGAGGGGGCGACGAGCAGTACTTC
CASRRGGGDEQYF
>NA|NA|TRBJ2-7|TRBV27
TGTGCCAGCAGTACAACGACCGGGTACGAGCAGTACTTC
CASSTTTGYEQYF
>TRBD1|many|TRBJ1-2|TRBV6-5
TGTGCCAGCAGTAGCCGGGACAGGGGGTCCTATGGCTACACCTTC
CASSSRDRGSYGYTF
>NA|NA|TRBJ2-7|TRBV6-5
TGTGCCGTCAAGAAAGGGGGGTCTGACGAGCAGTACTTC
CAVKKGGSDEQYF
>NA|NA|TRBJ1-3|TRBV19
TGTGCCAGTAGTATTGAAGGGACGACTGGAAACACCATATATTTT
CASSIEGTTGNTIYF
>NA|NA|TRBJ2-3|TRBV5-6
TGCGCCAGCAGCAATTGGGGGGCCCACCCCGGGACAGATACGCAGTATTTT
CASSNWGAHPGTDTQYF
>NA|NA|TRBJ2-7|TRBV30
TGTGCCTGGAGTGGCGGATCCTACGAGCAGTACTTC
CAWSGGSYEQYF
>TRBD1|NA|TRBJ2-5|TRBV4-3
TGCGCCAGCAGCCAAGAAGGGACAGCCCAAGAGACCCAGTACTTC
CASSQEGTAQETQYF
>NA|once|TRBJ1-5|TRBV30
TGTGCCTGGAGAGGGGAGGGTCAGCCCCAGCATTTT
CAWRGEGQPQHF
>TRBD2|NA|TRBJ2-1|TRBV18
TGTGCCAGCTCACGCGGGACTAGCGGGAAAAACGGTAATGAGCAGTTCTTC
CASSRGTSGKNGNEQFF
>TRBD1|NA|TRBJ2-7|TRBV5-4
TGTGCCAGCAGCGCCACACACCGGGACAGGGCCCCCTACGAGCAGTACTTC
CASSATHRDRAPYEQYF
>NA|NA|TRBJ2-5|TRBV7-9
TGTGCCAGCAGCCCCAAGGAGGGCGAGACCCAGTACTTC
CASSPKEGETQYF
>TRBD1|NA|TRBJ1-2|TRBV28
TGTGCCAGCAGGCCCCCCGGGACAGGGGCTTTGGGTGGCTACACCTTC
CASRPPGTGALGGYTF
>NA|NA|TRBJ2-5|TRBV7-3
TGTGCCAGCAGCTTAGGTGGGTTGGAGACCCAGTACTTC
CASSLGGLETQYF
>TRBD1|NA|TRBJ1-2|TRBV7-2
TGTGCCAGCAGGACCGGGACAGGCTATGGCTACACCTTC
CASRTGTGYGYTF
>TRBD1|NA|TRBJ2-3|TRBV5-1
TGCGCCAGCTTAAGAGACAGGGGGCAATATTTT
CASLRDRGQYF
>NA|NA|TRBJ2-7|TRBV6-5
TGTGCCAGCAGTTCGGTAAACAGGGCCTCCTACGAGCAGTACTTC
CASSSVNRASYEQYF
>NA|NA|TRBJ2-5|TRBV5-1
TGCGCCAGCAGCTGGACAGCCGGGGAGACCCAGTACTTC
CASSWTAGETQYF
>NA|NA|TRBJ2-7|TRBV7-9
TGTGCCAGCAGCCTAGGGACCTACGAGCAGTACTTC
CASSLGTYEQYF